These 20 T cell receptor beta chains were all obtained from the same sample, sequenced in a study of spatial heterogeneity in lung cancer. One entry per CDR3 protein results from TCRdb running MiXCR on the 5' RACE reads. Of about 120,000 distinct CDR3 sequences listed, more than 10% are singletons. Time point reported: blood at routine non-recurrence follow-up after resection. The authors sequenced whole RNA from tumor, nontumor lung or frozen PBMC without sorting. The sample consisted of PBMCs, taken at follow-up. The receptors derive from a male donor with early-stage non-small cell lung cancer.

This clonotype has just a few counts. The DNA for the CDR3 is TGCGCCAGCAGCCCGGACAGGGGGCATACAGATACGCAGTATTTT. Residues: CASSPDRGHTDTQYF. This sequence joins TRBV5-1 and TRBJ2-3; TRBD1 aligns across 11 bases. V lost 4 bases and J lost 3; bases outside the gene matches: 4. The CDR3 has 15 amino acids. Germline V CDR1 and CDR2: SGHRS, YFSETQ.

This clonotype has at least ten counts. The chain links TRBV27 to TRBJ1-6, with 7 bases aligning to TRBD1. Trimming took 5 bases from V and 5 from J; bases not matched to a gene: 9. The CDR3 spans 16 residues. Germline CDR1 is MNHEY and CDR2 is SMNVEV (reference sequence). The CDR3 DNA sequence: TGTGCCAGCAGTCCTCAGACCGGGACAGATAATTCACCCCTCCACTTT. Translating gives CASSPQTGTDNSPLHF.

The chain's CDR3 is CASTDRTGGTDTQYF. CDR3 in DNA: TGCGCCAGCACTGATAGAACAGGGGGCACAGATACGCAGTATTTT. The chain combines TRBV10-1 with TRBJ2-3, with TRBD1 matching 7 bases. Germline assignment: CDR1 WNHNN and CDR2 SYGVQD (reference sequence). The CDR3 is 15 residues long. V gave up 7 bases and J gave up 1 base; unmatched junction bases: 8.

The chain is built from TRBV24-1 and TRBJ1-2, with D hard to call. This CDR3 is built from 12 residues. Germline V lookup: CDR1 KGHDR, CDR2 SFDVKD. V was clipped by 5 bases and J by 3 bases, with 6 bases between them. CDR3 DNA: TGTGCCACCAGTGGAGTGGACTATGGCTACACCTTC. Its protein product is CATSGVDYGYTF.

This clonotype showed up many times. The gene calls are TRBV29-1 and TRBJ2-5; 8 bases agree with TRBD2. The CDR3 sequence is 14 residues long. Germline values: CDR1 SQVTM, CDR2 ANQGSEA. Here the CDR3 DNA reads TGCAGTGCGGTCGGGGGGGGCGTCCAAGAGACCCAGTACTTC. Protein sequence: CSAVGGGVQETQYF.

In this sample, this clonotype turned up a few times. The J gene is TRBJ2-7, the V gene TRBV29-1; D uncertain. Germline V CDR1 and CDR2: SQVTM, ANQGSEA. The germline V and J ends were trimmed by 3 bases and 4 bases, with 10 bases remaining between them. CDR3 length equals 12 residues. CDR3: CSVEQVGYEQYF. The CDR3 coding sequence is TGCAGCGTTGAGCAGGTTGGATACGAGCAGTACTTC.

Only a few counts were recorded for this clonotype. The CDR3, as DNA: TGTGCCAGCCTACAGGGACGGGGTCAGCCCCAGCATTTT. This codes for CASLQGRGQPQHF. This chain connects TRBV2 to TRBJ1-5, with a weak D call TRBD1 (6 bases). The CDR3 spans 13 residues. In germline, CDR1 is SNHLY, CDR2 FYNNEI. With 8 bases removed from V and 6 bases from J, the gap between germline ends came to 14 bases.

This clonotype was counted at least ten times. The chain recombines TRBV29-1 with TRBJ2-1, with D possibly matching TRBD1 (6 bases). This CDR3 has 15 residues. Germline CDR1 is SQVTM and CDR2 is ANQGSEA. The V end lost 3 bases, the J end lost 0 bases, and 12 bases lay between the germline ends. The CDR3 here is CSVETGLRSYNEQFF. For the CDR3, the DNA is TGCAGCGTTGAGACAGGCCTTCGCTCCTACAATGAGCAGTTCTTC.

This chain links TRBV2 with TRBJ1-5; 8 positions agree with TRBD1. V was clipped by 6 bases and J by 3 bases; unmatched bases: 4. Germline V CDR1 and CDR2: SNHLY, FYNNEI. This CDR3 is 14 amino acids long. CDR3 sequence: CASSRTGHNQPQHF. The DNA for the CDR3 is TGTGCCAGCAGCCGGACAGGGCACAATCAGCCCCAGCATTTT.

Regarding this clonotype: This clone may be a read error of a much larger clone one base away. The chain links TRBV11-2 to TRBJ2-3; no firm D call. There are 13 residues in the CDR3. CDR1 is SGHAT, CDR2 FQNNGV, per germline. CDR3 in DNA: TGTGCGGCGTCAGCTGGCTGTACAGATACGCAGTATTTT. This codes for CAASAGCTDTQYF.

This chain joins TRBV6-5 and TRBJ2-3; D not certain. The CDR3 contains 13 residues. Germline V gene sequence: CDR1 MNHEY, CDR2 SVGAGI. Trimming shortened V by 4 bases and J by 5 bases, and 10 bases separated the two germline ends. CDR3 in amino acids: CASSWRAGDTQYF. The CDR3 DNA is TGTGCCAGCAGTTGGCGAGCCGGAGATACGCAGTATTTT.

This clonotype has at least ten counts. The chain carries TRBV7-9 and TRBJ2-2; no reliable D call. Trimming shortened V by 5 bases and J by 7 bases, and 5 bases separated the two germline ends. The CDR3 sequence is 11 residues long. Looked up from germline, CDR1 is SEHNR and CDR2 is FQNEAQ (reference sequence). CDR3: CASSLVGELFF. CDR3 nucleotide sequence: TGTGCCAGCAGCCTTGTCGGGGAGCTGTTTTTT.

The chain has TRBV5-1 and TRBJ2-1; a weak D match, TRBD1 (5 bases). CDR3 length: 14 amino acids. V was clipped by 9 bases and J by 0 bases, with 13 bases between them. Germline lookup yields CDR1 SGHRS and CDR2 YFSETQ. As DNA, the CDR3 is TGCGCCACGGCCTACAGGAGCTCCTACAATGAGCAGTTCTTC. It yields the protein CATAYRSSYNEQFF. Drawing the rest from reference TRBV5-1 and TRBJ2-1, the complete variable domain is KAGVTQTPRYLIKTRGQQVTLSCSPISGHRSVSWYQQTPGQGLQFLFEYFSETQRNKGNFPGRFSGRQFSNSRSEMNVSTLELGDSALYLCATAYRSSYNEQFFGPGTRLTVL.

CDR3 sequence reads: CASSPGPDNEQFF. The CDR3 DNA follows: TGTGCCAGCAGCCCGGGACCAGACAATGAGCAGTTCTTC. The J gene is TRBJ2-1, the V gene TRBV7-2; D is possibly TRBD1 or TRBD2 (5 bases each). CDR1 SGHTA and CDR2 FQGNSA come from the germline V gene. The CDR3 covers 13 residues. V lost 5 bases and J lost 5, with 10 bases in between.

This clonotype ranks as medium-sized. J is TRBJ1-2 and V is TRBV10-3; D call uncertain. This CDR3 region has 16 residues. The ends were cut back, 4 bases at V and 3 bases at J, with 18 bases in the middle. Germline loops: CDR1 ENHRY, CDR2 SYGVKD. Here the CDR3 reads CAISGGFGVSYYGYTF. The CDR3 DNA reads as TGTGCCATCAGTGGAGGCTTCGGGGTCTCCTACTATGGCTACACCTTC.

This clonotype was seen ten or more times. V and J are TRBV11-2 and TRBJ2-3; perhaps TRBD2 as D (6 bases). Germline loops: CDR1 SGHAT, CDR2 FQNNGV. This CDR3 comprises 16 residues. Trimming took 5 bases from V and 3 from J, leaving 18 bases between them. CDR3 residues: CASSPPTSLETDTQYF. CDR3 nucleotide sequence: TGTGCCAGCAGCCCCCCGACTAGTCTGGAGACAGATACGCAGTATTTT. Combining the CDR3 with reference TRBV11-2 and TRBJ2-3 gives the whole variable domain EAGVAQSPRYKIIEKRQSVAFWCNPISGHATLYWYQQILGQGPKLLIQFQNNGVVDDSQLPKDRFSAERLKGVDSTLKIQPAKLEDSAVYLCASSPPTSLETDTQYFGPGTRLTVL.

The table lists this clonotype with a few counts. The V and J genes are TRBV9 and TRBJ1-3; weak D call: TRBD1 (5 bases). Trimming cost V 0 bases and J 2 bases, with 18 bases left between them. The germline gives CDR1 SGDLS, CDR2 YYNGEE. The CDR3 totals 18 residues. CDR3 bases: TGTGCCAGCAGCGTAGACGGAGTGGCAGGGTTCACTGGAAACACCATATATTTT. It yields the protein CASSVDGVAGFTGNTIYF.

The table lists this clonotype with many counts. The gene calls are TRBV20-1 and TRBJ1-6; TRBD1 is a possible D gene (5 bases). Looked up from germline, CDR1 is DFQATT and CDR2 is SNEGSKA (reference sequence). The CDR3 spans 11 residues. V dropped 6 bases and J dropped 14 bases, with 14 bases sitting between them. CDR3 in DNA: TGCAGTGCCCCATGGACACTAACCCTCCACTTT. Amino acids: CSAPWTLTLHF.

J is TRBJ1-1 and V is TRBV10-3, with D unclear. With 0 bases removed from V and 4 bases from J, the gap between germline ends came to 9 bases. From germline, CDR1 is ENHRY and CDR2 SYGVKD. CDR3 length: 14 amino acids. CDR3 DNA sequence: TGTGCCATCAGTGAGTCGGGTGGTGTCACTGAAGCTTTCTTT. This translates into CAISESGGVTEAFF.

This clonotype showed up just a few times. The gene calls are TRBV7-2 and TRBJ1-2; tentatively, D is TRBD1 (6 bases). Germline assignment: CDR1 SGHTA and CDR2 FQGNSA. The CDR3 runs to 13 residues. Trimming removed 3 bases at V and 8 bases at J, with 13 bases between. CDR3 nucleotide sequence: TGTGCCAGCAGCTTCTCAGGGGCCCGAGGCTACACCTTC. Translation: CASSFSGARGYTF.